The present entry profiles one TCR beta chain with its context. This clonotype appeared many times. Its antigen is unknown. Base qualities were left out, and no much larger clone turns up one base away. The data were taken from a study of molecular identifiers for immune sequencing clone quantification (dated by TCRdb to the late 2010s). Regarding the complete study: For a replicate experiment, RNA from around 20,000 or 100,000 naive CD8 T cells was divided into five aliquots, of which four were sequenced. CD8 T cells were used in a methods study to benchmark molecular-identifier clustering-based TCR repertoire sequencing (MIDCIRS) and TCR RNA copy counting.

The method was PCR. Sequenced using an Illumina HiSeq 4000. Bulk TCR libraries were made following a previously described method, with the TCR primers given in Table S5. Total RNA was purified with the Qiagen AllPrep DNA/RNA kit. Before analysis, reads from multiple sequencing runs of one library were combined. The study's own analysis went as follows. Reads were retained only if their TCR constant sequence matched exactly, and those retained reads were trimmed to 150 nt and grouped according to their 12-nt molecular barcodes. Within each barcode group, reads were sub-clustered at a 15% Levenshtein threshold, and quality-weighted consensus sequences were built per RNA molecule. Non-functional sequences were excluded, and lower-count sequences lying one edit away from another sequence were also excluded. Based on fitting two negative binomial distributions, any barcode sub-cluster with under 20% of the maximum read count was discarded. The raw public reads went through TCRdb reprocessing: fastp at Q25, MiXCR clone calling, in-frame beta chains kept. Rows with one shared CDR3 protein collapse into an entry with the most common genes and DNA. The V and J calls were not made by the authors but by TCRdb's processing. The sample has 250,000 to 400,000 distinct CDR3 sequences on record, about a fifth of them singletons. The ten most abundant clones make up 0.75% to 0.85% of the sample.

Summary of the overall study and its limitations: Spiked-in Jurkat TCR RNA equal to a single cell's worth was reported to be detectable even within one million naive CD8 T cells. About 3 recovered TCR RNA copies per cell were obtained by modeling, versus about 9 by digital PCR, implying a capture efficiency of 25% to 30%. Highly expanded clone sizes could be underestimated if identical TCR molecules share a barcode. Without barcode sub-clustering, chimeric consensus sequences inflated TCR diversity; chimeras reached as high as 47%. Clones above 20 RNA copies held over 98% of molecules in CMV-specific effector cells but under 1% in naive cells. Spiked-in Jurkat TCR RNA (approximately eleven copies' worth), which is not part of the donor repertoire, was contained in the naive libraries.

The germline V gene gives CDR1 as SGHDN and CDR2 as FVKESK. The junction shows trimming of 1 base on V and 5 bases on J, plus 14 bases between the germline ends. The CDR3 spans 15 residues, from the cysteine through the phenylalanine. CDR3 DNA is the only sequence kept; it has 45 bases, read in frame from the first base. Libraries of naive CD8 T cells were built from around 20,000 to 1,000,000 sorted cells, with 10%, 30% or 50% of the purified RNA used. Naive CD8 T cells, defined as CD8+CD4-CCR7+CD45RA+, were FACS-sorted into RLT Plus buffer on a BD FACSAria II. To test detection sensitivity, Jurkat RNA equivalent to more than 9 TCR copies was spiked into samples of about 20,000-1,100,000 naive CD8 T cells. CD8 T cells were enriched using RosetteSep CD8+ T Cell Enrichment Cocktail and Ficoll-Paque, and the enriched cells then underwent ACK red cell lysis.

The clonotype originates from a human donor in good health. Some libraries in this study had Jurkat cell RNA spiked in. The sequence is built from TRBV14 and TRBJ2-5; no D segment can be confidently identified. The sample consisted of naive CD8+ T cells from blood, with Jurkat cell RNA spiked in. The sample's cell subset or site, from its label and the paper: FACS-sorted CD8+CD4-CCR7+CD45RA+ naive T cells. The DNA is as follows: TGTGCCAGCAGCCAAGGCACGCTCGTCGGGGAGACCCAGTACTTC. This codes for CASSQGTLVGETQYF.